Sequencing of this T cell receptor beta chain was carried out in a study of human T cells and chemical hapten exposure. Time point described: patch test 3, about 24 weeks after DPC sensitization. The treatment was: therapeutic diphenylcyclopropenone sensitization with weekly scalp DPC. The germline V gene encodes CDR1 LGHNA and CDR2 YNFKEQ. The CDR3 is 17 amino acids. V was shortened by 5 bases and J by 0 bases, with 14 bases between the two germline ends. Each CDR3 protein gets one entry after TCRdb re-called the RACE reads with MiXCR. The sample contains under 75,000 distinct CDR3 sequences, over 8.5% of which appear only once. This clonotype was seen many times.

The specimen comprised whole blood, sampled in connection with sensitization to the hapten diphenylcyclopropenone (DPC). The TCR originated in a woman aged 45-65 years with alopecia areata. Some clones in this sample may be carry-over from other donors' samples. The gene calls are TRBV4-2 and TRBJ1-6; a possible D gene is TRBD1 (5 bases). In DNA form, the CDR3 reads TGTGCCAGCAGCGACGGGACCCTCAGCTCCTATAATTCACCCCTCCACTTT. Protein product: CASSDGTLSSYNSPLHF.